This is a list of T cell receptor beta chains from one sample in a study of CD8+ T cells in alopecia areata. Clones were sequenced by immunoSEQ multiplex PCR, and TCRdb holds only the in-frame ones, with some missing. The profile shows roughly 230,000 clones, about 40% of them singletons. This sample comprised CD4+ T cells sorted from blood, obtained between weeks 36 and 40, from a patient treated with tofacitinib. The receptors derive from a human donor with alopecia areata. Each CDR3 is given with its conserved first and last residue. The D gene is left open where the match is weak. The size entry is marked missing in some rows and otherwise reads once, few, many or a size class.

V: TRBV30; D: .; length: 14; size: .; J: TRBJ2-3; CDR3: CAWSATGGGYTQYF; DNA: TGTGCCTGGAGCGCGACAGGTGGAGGATATACGCAGTATTTT
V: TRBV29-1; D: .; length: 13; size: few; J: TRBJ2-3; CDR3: CSVEMGHVDTQYF; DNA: TGCAGCGTTGAAATGGGGCATGTAGATACGCAGTATTTT
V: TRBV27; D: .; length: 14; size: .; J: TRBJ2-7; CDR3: CASSPAGAKGEQYF; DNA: TGTGCCAGCAGTCCCGCCGGAGCCAAGGGCGAGCAGTACTTC
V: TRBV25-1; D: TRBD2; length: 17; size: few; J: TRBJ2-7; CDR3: CASSEPGLAGGIYEQYF; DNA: TGTGCCAGCAGTGAACCCGGACTAGCGGGAGGGATTTACGAGCAGTACTTC
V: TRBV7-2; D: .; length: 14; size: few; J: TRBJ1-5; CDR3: CASSLVGESQPQHF; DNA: TGTGCCAGCAGCTTAGTAGGGGAGAGTCAGCCCCAGCATTTT
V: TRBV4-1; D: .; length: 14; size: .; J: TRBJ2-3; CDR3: CASSQDVSRDTQYF; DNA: TGCGCCAGCAGCCAAGATGTGTCTAGGGATACGCAGTATTTT
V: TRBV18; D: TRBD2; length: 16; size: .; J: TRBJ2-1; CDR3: CASSPQAGRRGAEQFF; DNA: TGTGCCAGCTCACCACAAGCGGGGCGCCGAGGGGCTGAGCAGTTCTTC
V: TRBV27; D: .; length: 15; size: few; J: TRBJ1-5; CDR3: CASSPRGGGNQPQHF; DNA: TGTGCCAGCAGTCCGAGAGGAGGGGGCAATCAGCCCCAGCATTTT
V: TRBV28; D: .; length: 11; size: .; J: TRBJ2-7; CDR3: CASSKPYEQYF; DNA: TGTGCCAGCAGCAAACCCTACGAGCAGTACTTC
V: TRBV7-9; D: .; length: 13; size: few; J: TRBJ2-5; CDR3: CASSSAGQETQYF; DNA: TGTGCCAGCAGCTCAGCGGGTCAAGAGACCCAGTACTTC